The entry that follows covers one TCR beta chain sequence. Its matching antigen is unknown. Looked up from germline, CDR1 is SGHVS and CDR2 is FQNEAQ. The V end lost 5 bases, the J end lost 3 bases, and 22 bases lay between the germline ends. The CDR3 has 18 residues. Amplification of TCR beta CDR3 regions was performed using RNA transcripts as template. The HTBI primer set served for first-round RT-PCR of the TCR CDR3. TCRdb used MiXCR to reprocess the multiplex PCR reads, holding one entry per CDR3 protein. Here the sample spans 550,000 to 700,000 distinct CDR3 sequences, about 43% being singletons. This entry belongs to a study of T cells in Graves' hyperthyroidism and ophthalmopathy. Study-wide points: Most clonotypes that expanded in the thyroid above 0.001 also showed up in blood.

This chain joins TRBV7-8 and TRBJ1-4; perhaps TRBD1 as D (6 bases). The sequencing input was peripheral blood or thyroid tissue (not recorded which). The receptor comes from an adult woman with Graves' disease, either hyperthyroidism or ophthalmopathy (not recorded which). The CDR3 DNA follows: TGTGCCAGCAGCCGAGCGACTAGCGGGACAATGGCTAATGAAAAACTGTTTTTT. This translates into CASSRATSGTMANEKLFF.